These T cell receptor beta chains were read from a single sample in a study of tissue T cells after allogeneic stem cell transplantation. The repertoire was sequenced with immunoSEQ multiplex PCR; TCRdb's copy has only in-frame clones and lacks some. In the table there are more than 7,500 clones, 45% to 70% of which are singletons. The material was tissue from the jejunum, obtained at autopsy. Receptors were obtained from a female donor over 55 with lung cancer. Each CDR3 is given with its conserved first and last residue. The order of the fields is CDR3 length, D gene, V gene, clone size, J gene, CDR3 DNA, CDR3 protein. The D gene is left open where the match is weak. Clone size is given for some rows only: seen once, a few or many times, or a class if the clone is expanded.

>13|-|TRBV5-1|few|TRBJ1-3
TGCGCCAGCAGCTTGGAAAAGGGGAACACCATATATTTT
CASSLEKGNTIYF
>14|TRBD1|TRBV6-5|-|TRBJ2-7
TGTGCCAGCAGTCCAGACAGGGGACCCTACGAGCAGTACTTC
CASSPDRGPYEQYF
>22|TRBD1|TRBV3-1/TRBV3-2|-|TRBJ1-1
TGTGCCAGCAGCCATAAAAAGGGCCTCCTTCTGGGACAGGGATCCCTGAACACTGAAGCTTTCTTT
CASSHKKGLLLGQGSLNTEAFF
>14|-|TRBV5-1|-|TRBJ2-2
TGCGCCAGCAGCAGAGACGCGAACACCGGGGAGCTGTTTTTT
CASSRDANTGELFF
>15|TRBD1|TRBV7-2|few|TRBJ2-7
TGTGCCAGCAGCGCATCTTCGGGGACAGCCTACGAGCAGTACTTC
CASSASSGTAYEQYF
>13|-|TRBV3-1/TRBV3-2|-|TRBJ1-1
TGTGCCAGCAGCCAAGTGCAGTACACTGAAGCTTTCTTT
CASSQVQYTEAFF
>16|TRBD1|TRBV7-2|once|TRBJ1-2
TGTGCCAGCAGCTTACAGAGACAGGGGAGAAAGTATGGCTACACCTTC
CASSLQRQGRKYGYTF
>18|-|TRBV27|-|TRBJ1-1
TGTGCCAGCAGTTTATTTCCAGGGGTGGGTGTCGTGAACACTGAAGCTTTCTTT
CASSLFPGVGVVNTEAFF
>14|-|TRBV5-1|medium-sized|TRBJ2-3
TGCGCCAGCAGCCGGGGACAAGGCACAGATACGCAGTATTTT
CASSRGQGTDTQYF
>12|TRBD1|TRBV10-2|-|TRBJ1-3
TGCGCCAGCAGTTCAGGGGGGAACACCATATATTTT
CASSSGGNTIYF
>17|TRBD1|TRBV11-3|-|TRBJ1-1
TGTGCCAGCAGCCCTCCGGGACAGGGATGGATGAACACTGAAGCTTTCTTT
CASSPPGQGWMNTEAFF
>14|TRBD2|TRBV6-5|-|TRBJ2-1
TGTGCCACCCTTAGCGGGACACGATACAATGAGCAGTTCTTC
CATLSGTRYNEQFF
>16|TRBD2|TRBV29-1|few|TRBJ2-5
TGCAGCGTGGCGGGACTAGCGGGAGTGTGGATAGAGACCCAGTACTTC
CSVAGLAGVWIETQYF
>15|-|TRBV5-1|-|TRBJ2-7
TGCGCCAGCAGCTTAGGAGACTTACCGGCGATGAGGCAGTACTTC
CASSLGDLPAMRQYF
>15|TRBD1|TRBV5-5|-|TRBJ1-1
TGTGCCAGCAGCAGTCCGGGACAGGGGAACACTGAAGCTTTCTTT
CASSSPGQGNTEAFF
>12|-|TRBV13|once|TRBJ2-5
TGTGCCAGCAGCTTACGGGGAGAGACCCAGTACTTC
CASSLRGETQYF
>12|-|TRBV5-1|-|TRBJ1-1
TGCGCCAGCAGCTTATCAGGGACTGAAGCTTTCTTT
CASSLSGTEAFF
>15|TRBD2|TRBV5-1|-|TRBJ2-1
TGCGCCAGCAGTTTTAGCGCGGGAGCCTACAATGAGCAGTTCTTC
CASSFSAGAYNEQFF
>15|-|TRBV14|medium-sized|TRBJ1-4
TGTGCCAGCAGCCAAGTCAGGGGACCTAATGAAAAACTGTTTTTT
CASSQVRGPNEKLFF
>14|TRBD1|TRBV24-1|-|TRBJ2-3
TGTGCCACCATGGCGGGACAGGGTGGAGTTACGCAGTATTTT
CATMAGQGGVTQYF
>16|-|TRBV13|-|TRBJ2-2
TGTGCCAGCAGCATGGACGGTCTTGCGAACACCGGGGAGCTGTTTTTT
CASSMDGLANTGELFF
>15|-|TRBV5-6|-|TRBJ2-6
TGTGCCAGCAGCTTTTTAGGGCCTGGGGCCAACGTCCTGACTTTC
CASSFLGPGANVLTF
>15|TRBD1|TRBV7-9|-|TRBJ2-2
TGTGCCAGCAGCTCCGGGACAGGGAACACCGGGGAGCTGTTTTTT
CASSSGTGNTGELFF
>17|TRBD1|TRBV5-1|few|TRBJ1-2
TGCGCCAGCAGCTTCGACAGGGGGCGCGGGGCTAACTATGGCTACACCTTC
CASSFDRGRGANYGYTF
>13|-|TRBV14|-|TRBJ2-1
TGTGCCAGCAGCCTTCTCAGGTACAATGAGCAGTTCTTC
CASSLLRYNEQFF
>14|-|TRBV5-1|-|TRBJ2-7
TGCGCCAGCAGTAGGACTACCACGGCTAAAGAGCAGTACTTC
CASSRTTTAKEQYF
>17|TRBD1|TRBV7-3|-|TRBJ2-3
TGTGCCAGCAGCTTAATCCCGGGACAGGGTCTAGGGGATACGCAGTATTTT
CASSLIPGQGLGDTQYF